These T cell receptor beta chains were read from a single sample in a study of cytomegalovirus exposure and HLA in healthy donors. Sequencing was performed with immunoSEQ multiplex PCR; in TCRdb, only in-frame clones are kept and a portion is missing. The data hold more than 140,000 clones, with almost 85% observed a single time. The sample taken for sequencing was PBMCs. The receptors originated from a man under 40 in good health and CMV-seropositive. Both conserved end residues are part of each CDR3. D genes are given only for firm matches. Size is omitted from some rows. Given values are once, few, many or a class for expanded clones.

D | size | J | V | DNA | CDR3
. | . | TRBJ1-5 | TRBV28 | TGTGCCAGCAGGGATTTTACCAGGCAGGATCAGCCCCAGCATTTT | CASRDFTRQDQPQHF
. | . | TRBJ2-2 | TRBV5-1 | TGCGCCAGCAGCCCAGGGGCCGGGGAGCTGTTTTTT | CASSPGAGELFF
TRBD1 | once | TRBJ1-6 | TRBV6-6 | TGTGCCAGCTCGCAGACAGGGGGCTATAATTCACCCCTCCACTTT | CASSQTGGYNSPLHF
TRBD2 | . | TRBJ2-2 | TRBV28 | TGTGCCAGCAGTTACTTTCTAGCGGGGACCACCGGGGAGCTGTTTTTT | CASSYFLAGTTGELFF
. | once | TRBJ2-7 | TRBV6-5 | TGTGCCAGCAGTGTATCGACAGCGCCCTACGAGCAGTACTTC | CASSVSTAPYEQYF
TRBD1 | . | TRBJ2-7 | TRBV5-5 | TGTGCCAGCAGCGTTAGGGACAGGAACTACGAGCAGTACTTC | CASSVRDRNYEQYF
TRBD1 | . | TRBJ1-6 | TRBV5-4 | TGTGCCAGCAGCATACAGGGGGCTGGATATAATTCACCCCTCCACTTT | CASSIQGAGYNSPLHF
TRBD1 | . | TRBJ2-7 | TRBV28 | TGTGCCAGCAGTTCCGCTGGGGTTGGACAGGGATTTCACGAGCAGTACTTC | CASSSAGVGQGFHEQYF
TRBD1 | . | TRBJ1-1 | TRBV19 | TGTGCCAGTAGTATCTGGACAGGCCCTAACACTGAAGCTTTCTTT | CASSIWTGPNTEAFF
. | . | TRBJ1-4 | TRBV15 | TGTGCCACCAGCAGAGAACAGGGACGTAATGAAAAACCGTTTTTT | CATSREQGRNEKPFF
TRBD1 | . | TRBJ2-5 | TRBV6-4 | TGTGCCAGTATAAAACGGACAGGGCAGAAAGAGACCCAGTACTTC | CASIKRTGQKETQYF
. | . | TRBJ2-7 | TRBV5-6 | TGTGCCAGCCATACAGGTTCGTTCTCCTACGAGCAGTACTTC | CASHTGSFSYEQYF
. | . | TRBJ2-1 | TRBV19 | TGTGCCAGTAGTATCCGGGACTCGCCTCCCAATGAGCAGTTCTTC | CASSIRDSPPNEQFF
. | . | TRBJ2-1 | TRBV4-3 | TGCGCCAGCAGCCAAGAGGACTGGGACAATGAGCAGTTCTTC | CASSQEDWDNEQFF
TRBD1 | once | TRBJ2-7 | TRBV27 | TGTGCCAGCAGTTCACCGGGACAGGCCCAAACTTACGAGCAGTACTTC | CASSSPGQAQTYEQYF
TRBD2 | . | TRBJ2-5 | TRBV5-1 | TGCGCCAGCAGTATGCGGGAGGTGGCTGAAGAGACCCAGTACTTC | CASSMREVAEETQYF
TRBD1 | . | TRBJ1-2 | TRBV5-6 | TGTGCCAGCAGCCTAACGACAGGGTTCTATGGCTACACCTTC | CASSLTTGFYGYTF
. | . | TRBJ1-2 | TRBV30 | TGTGCCTGGAGTGTACCCCAGGGCGGCTACACCTTC | CAWSVPQGGYTF
TRBD2 | few | TRBJ2-1 | TRBV6-5 | TGTGCCAGCAGGAGCGGGAGCAACTACAATGAGCAGTTCTTC | CASRSGSNYNEQFF
. | . | TRBJ2-2 | TRBV29-1 | TGCAGCGTGTATAGGGGACTGAAAACCGGGGAGCTGTTTTTT | CSVYRGLKTGELFF
TRBD1 | . | TRBJ1-2 | TRBV27 | TGTGCCAGCGGGACAGGGGACATCTATGGCTACACCTTC | CASGTGDIYGYTF
TRBD2 | . | TRBJ2-2 | TRBV19 | TGTGCCAGTAGTAAAGGTAGCGGGGGGCCCACCGGGGAGCTGTTTTTT | CASSKGSGGPTGELFF
TRBD2 | . | TRBJ2-7 | TRBV6-6 | TGTGCCAGCAGTCCCCGCGCGGCTAGCGGGCTGGGCGAGCAGTACTTC | CASSPRAASGLGEQYF
TRBD1 | . | TRBJ1-6 | TRBV6-6 | TGTGCCAGCAGCCCCGGACAGGGGAATTCACCCCTCCACTTT | CASSPGQGNSPLHF
TRBD1 | . | TRBJ1-4 | TRBV2 | TGTGCCAGCAGTGCGAGGGGGCCCTTTGCAACTAATGAAAAACTGTTTTTT | CASSARGPFATNEKLFF
. | . | TRBJ2-6 | TRBV4-1 | TGCGCCAGCAGCCAAGATCTTGGGGGGAGCGGGGCCAACGTCCTGACTTTC | CASSQDLGGSGANVLTF
. | . | TRBJ1-3 | TRBV7-9 | TGTGCCAGCAGTCATACTCGGCGGTCTGGAAACACCATATATTTT | CASSHTRRSGNTIYF
. | once | TRBJ1-2 | TRBV7-2 | TGTGCCAGCAGCTCCACCGAGGTTGGCTACACCTTC | CASSSTEVGYTF
TRBD1 | . | TRBJ2-4 | TRBV9 | TGTGCCAGCAGCGTCGAAGGACAGGGTAAAAACATTCAGTACTTC | CASSVEGQGKNIQYF
TRBD1 | . | TRBJ2-7 | TRBV16 | TGTGCCAGCAGCCAAGGGACAGGGGGATACGAGCAGTACTTC | CASSQGTGGYEQYF
. | . | TRBJ1-2 | TRBV2 | TGTGCCAGCAGTGAAGCGAACGGTAACTATGGCTACACCTTC | CASSEANGNYGYTF
TRBD1 | once | TRBJ1-2 | TRBV5-5 | TGTGCCAGCAACAAGACAGGGAACTATGGCTACACCTTC | CASNKTGNYGYTF
. | . | TRBJ2-7 | TRBV5-6 | TGTGCCAGCAGCTTGGAATACTCCTACGAGCAGTACTTC | CASSLEYSYEQYF
TRBD2 | . | TRBJ2-2 | TRBV13 | TGTGCCAGCAGCTCTAGACTAGCGGGAGCCACCGGGGAGCTGTTTTTT | CASSSRLAGATGELFF
. | . | TRBJ2-5 | TRBV5-5 | TGTGCCAGCAGCTTCATAGAAGAGACCCAGTACTTC | CASSFIEETQYF
. | . | TRBJ1-5 | TRBV7-8 | TGTGCCAGCAGCTCCACAGATGGTCAGCCCCAGCATTTT | CASSSTDGQPQHF
. | . | TRBJ1-2 | TRBV30 | TGTGCCTGGAGTGTACCGGCAGGACAGTCCTATGGCTACACCTTC | CAWSVPAGQSYGYTF
. | . | TRBJ1-3 | TRBV5-1 | TGCGCCAGCAGCCCCGGGGACAACTCTGGAAACACCATATATTTT | CASSPGDNSGNTIYF
. | . | TRBJ2-1 | TRBV27 | TGTGCCAGCAGCCACCTTCGGGACAACAATGAGCAGTTCTTC | CASSHLRDNNEQFF
TRBD2 | . | TRBJ2-1 | TRBV29-1 | TGCAGCGCCCCGGGACTAGCGGGGTCCCTTCACTACAATGAGCAGTTCTTC | CSAPGLAGSLHYNEQFF
TRBD2 | . | TRBJ2-7 | TRBV19 | TGTGCCAGTAGTGCAGGGACTAGCGGAACCTACGAGCAGTACTTC | CASSAGTSGTYEQYF
. | . | TRBJ2-7 | TRBV4-1 | TGCGCCAGCAGCCATCGAGGAGGTGTCGAGCAGTACTTC | CASSHRGGVEQYF
TRBD1 | . | TRBJ1-1 | TRBV5-8 | TGTGCCAGCAGCTTGACAGGGGCTGAAGAAGCTTTCTTT | CASSLTGAEEAFF
. | . | TRBJ2-5 | TRBV4-2 | TGTGCCAGCAGCCAACTCTTCGGGGGAGAGTACCAAGAGACCCAGTACTTC | CASSQLFGGEYQETQYF
. | . | TRBJ1-1 | TRBV19 | TGTGCCAGTAGTATCCAACCGGGGTTGAACACTGAAGCTTTCTTT | CASSIQPGLNTEAFF
TRBD2 | once | TRBJ2-7 | TRBV5-6 | TGTGCCAGCAGGCAGCGACTAGCGGGCGTCGAGCAGTACTTC | CASRQRLAGVEQYF
. | . | TRBJ1-1 | TRBV6-1 | TGTGCCAGCACGGCAGGGGCTTTAGGAAACACTGAAGCTTTCTTT | CASTAGALGNTEAFF
TRBD2 | . | TRBJ2-3 | TRBV6-1 | TGTGCCAGCAGTGCCGGGGGGGGAACAGATACGCAGTATTTT | CASSAGGGTDTQYF
TRBD2 | . | TRBJ2-3 | TRBV5-4 | TGTGCCACCACAAGCGGGAGAGTTCAACATACGCAGTATTTT | CATTSGRVQHTQYF
. | . | TRBJ1-1 | TRBV2 | TGTGCCAGCAGCCTGACAGTGAACACTGAAGCTTTCTTT | CASSLTVNTEAFF